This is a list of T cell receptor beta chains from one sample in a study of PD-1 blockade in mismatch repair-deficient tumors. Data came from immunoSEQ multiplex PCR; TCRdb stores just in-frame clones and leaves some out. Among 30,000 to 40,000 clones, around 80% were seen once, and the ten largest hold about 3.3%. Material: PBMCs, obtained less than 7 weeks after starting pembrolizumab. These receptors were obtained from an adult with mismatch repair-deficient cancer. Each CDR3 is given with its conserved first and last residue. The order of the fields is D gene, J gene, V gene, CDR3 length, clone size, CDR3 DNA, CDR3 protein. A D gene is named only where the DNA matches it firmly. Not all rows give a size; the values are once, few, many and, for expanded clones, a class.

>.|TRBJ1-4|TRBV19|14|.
TGTGCCAGTAGTTGGGCAGGTCAAAATGAAAAACTGTTTTTT
CASSWAGQNEKLFF
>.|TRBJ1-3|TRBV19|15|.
TGTGCCAGTAGTATAGCGCGCGGCACTGTGGACACCATATATTTT
CASSIARGTVDTIYF
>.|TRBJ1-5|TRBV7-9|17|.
TGTGCCAGCAGCTTAGCGGGCGGGGCTTATAGCAATCAGCCCCAGCATTTT
CASSLAGGAYSNQPQHF
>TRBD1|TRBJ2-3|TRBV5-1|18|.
TGCGCCAGCAGCGAACCCCGCCGACAGGGCACTAGCACAGATACGCAGTATTTT
CASSEPRRQGTSTDTQYF
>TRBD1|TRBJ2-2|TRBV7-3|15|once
TGTGCCAGCAGCCCGGGACAGTGGCGCACCGGGGAGCTGTTTTTT
CASSPGQWRTGELFF
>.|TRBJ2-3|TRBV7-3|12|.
TGTGCCAGCAGCCGCGTCTCAGATACGCAGTATTTT
CASSRVSDTQYF
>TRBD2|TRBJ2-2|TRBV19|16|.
TGTGCCAGTAGTTCTCCGGGACTAGCGAGCACCGGGGAGCTGTTTTTT
CASSSPGLASTGELFF
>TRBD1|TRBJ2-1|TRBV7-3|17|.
TGTGCCAGCAGCTTAGTACCCGTGGGCAGGGGGACGGGTGAGCAGTTCTTC
CASSLVPVGRGTGEQFF
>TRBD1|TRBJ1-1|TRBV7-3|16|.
TGTGCCAGCAGCCCCGGACAGGGTAGGGGGAACACTGAAGCTTTCTTT
CASSPGQGRGNTEAFF
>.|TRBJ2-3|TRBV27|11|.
TGTGCCAGCAGTCATTCCGATACGCAGTATTTT
CASSHSDTQYF
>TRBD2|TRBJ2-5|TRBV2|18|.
TGTGCCAGCAGTGAACCCCCCTCGACTAGCGGGAGCGAGGAGACCCAGTACTTC
CASSEPPSTSGSEETQYF
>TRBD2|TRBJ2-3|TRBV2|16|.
TGTGCCAGCAGACGGACTAGCGGGAGTAGCACAGATACGCAGTATTTT
CASRRTSGSSTDTQYF
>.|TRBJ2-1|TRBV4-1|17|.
TGCGCCAGCAGCCAATCGGTCAGCCAGGGCGGAAGGAATGAGCAGTTCTTC
CASSQSVSQGGRNEQFF
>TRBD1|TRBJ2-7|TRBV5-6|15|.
TGTGCCAGCACCGCGACAGGGTTTCTTCCCTACGAGCAGTACTTC
CASTATGFLPYEQYF
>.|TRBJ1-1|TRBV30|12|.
TGTGCCTGGAGTACCGGGGTAACTGAAGCTTTCTTT
CAWSTGVTEAFF
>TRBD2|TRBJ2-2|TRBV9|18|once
TGTGCCAGCAGCCCACACCTAGGGAGGGCGGGAGTAACCGGGGAGCTGTTTTTT
CASSPHLGRAGVTGELFF
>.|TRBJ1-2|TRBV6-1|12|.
TGTGCCACCTTCACAGGCGGTCACGGCTACACCTTC
CATFTGGHGYTF
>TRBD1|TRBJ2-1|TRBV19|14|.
TGTGCCAGTAGTTGGACAGGGGCCTACAATGAGCAGTTCTTC
CASSWTGAYNEQFF
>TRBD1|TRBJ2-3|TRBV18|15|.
TGTGCCAGCTCACCCGACAGGGTTAGCACAGATACGCAGTATTTT
CASSPDRVSTDTQYF
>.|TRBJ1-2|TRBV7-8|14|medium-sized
TGTGCCAGCAGCTTATTTCCTCTAGACTATGGCTACACCTTC
CASSLFPLDYGYTF
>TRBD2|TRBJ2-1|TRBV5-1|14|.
TGCGCCAGCAGAGGTCTAGCGGGAGAGAATGAGCAGTTCTTC
CASRGLAGENEQFF